Listed below are T cell receptor beta chains from one sample, sequenced in a study of OX40 agonist ivuxolimab in advanced cancers. Profiled with immunoSEQ multiplex PCR; TCRdb holds only in-frame clones, not every one. In the table there are about 100,000 clones, roughly 90% of which are singletons. Specimen: CD4+ or CD8+ T cells sorted from blood, collected in a trial of the OX40 agonist ivuxolimab. All receptors derive from an adult with an advanced solid tumor such as melanoma, head and neck, liver or kidney cancer. Both conserved end residues are part of each CDR3. D genes are given only for firm matches. Clone sizes are given selectively: once, few, many, or a class where the clone is expanded.

J: TRBJ2-1; size: .; V: TRBV7-3; D: .; CDR3: CASSVTSGSPYNEQFF; DNA: TGTGCCAGCAGCGTGACAAGTGGGAGCCCCTACAATGAGCAGTTCTTC
J: TRBJ2-7; size: .; V: TRBV27; D: .; CDR3: CASSFRLRSSYEQYF; DNA: TGTGCCAGCAGTTTTAGACTGCGGAGCTCCTACGAGCAGTACTTC
J: TRBJ2-3; size: .; V: TRBV11-3; D: TRBD2; CDR3: CASRLAGEADTQYF; DNA: TGTGCCAGCAGACTAGCGGGAGAGGCAGATACGCAGTATTTT
J: TRBJ2-7; size: .; V: TRBV29-1; D: .; CDR3: CSPITDRSYEQYF; DNA: TGCAGCCCCATAACTGACAGGTCTTACGAGCAGTACTTC
J: TRBJ2-1; size: few; V: TRBV18; D: TRBD2; CDR3: CASSPRIAGGSYNEQFF; DNA: TGTGCCAGCTCACCCCGGATAGCGGGAGGTTCTTACAATGAGCAGTTCTTC
J: TRBJ1-6; size: .; V: TRBV6-5; D: TRBD1; CDR3: CASRPGQGEYSPLHF; DNA: TGTGCCAGCAGACCCGGACAGGGGGAGTATTCACCCCTCCACTTT
J: TRBJ1-3; size: .; V: TRBV7-6; D: .; CDR3: CASSTSPVRSGNTIYF; DNA: TGTGCCAGCAGCACAAGTCCAGTCCGCTCTGGAAACACCATATATTTT
J: TRBJ2-3; size: .; V: TRBV5-3; D: .; CDR3: CARSLTGRPVTDTQYF; DNA: TGTGCCAGAAGCTTGACAGGGCGGCCAGTCACAGATACGCAGTATTTT
J: TRBJ2-5; size: .; V: TRBV5-1; D: TRBD2; CDR3: CASSLGLAGGWQETQYF; DNA: TGCGCCAGCAGCTTGGGACTAGCGGGAGGGTGGCAAGAGACCCAGTACTTC
J: TRBJ1-1; size: .; V: TRBV7-9; D: .; CDR3: CASSIRGRGNTEAFF; DNA: TGTGCCAGCTCGATTCGGGGTCGCGGGAACACTGAAGCTTTCTTT